One sample yielded the 23 T cell receptor beta chains listed below, sequenced in a study of shared clonotypes between healthy human individuals (dated by TCRdb to the early 2020s). The library was made by the immunoSEQ multiplex PCR assay. In TCRdb, the immuneACCESS table is reduced to in-frame sequences with V and J assigned. These tables do not hold every clone; where another copy was compared, an unresolved V gene accounts for under half, and the others remain unexplained. Counted in this sample were 150,000 to 200,000 clones; around 63% of them appeared once. The ten largest clonotypes hold under 11% of the sample. Material for sequencing was memory CD4+ T cells sorted from blood. The cell subset or site label, as the study defines it: CD45RA-negative fraction. Every receptor here comes from a man aged 30-40 years in good health.

The chain is built from TRBV5-5 and TRBJ2-1; no definite D call. The CDR3 extends over 14 amino acids. CDR1 is SGHKS and CDR2 is YYEKEE in the germline V gene (reference sequence). V was clipped by 4 bases and J by 5 bases, with 13 bases between them. The CDR3 protein is CASSALGSDNEQFF. CDR3 nucleotides: TGTGCCAGCAGCGCCCTCGGGTCCGACAATGAGCAGTTCTTC.

In its sample, this clone was seen a few times. This chain uses TRBV6-1 with TRBJ2-2; 7 bases match TRBD2. After removal of 8 bases from V and 8 bases from J, the junction contained 5 bases not matched to a gene. The V gene's germline CDR1 is MNHNS and CDR2 SASEGT. The CDR3 sequence is 12 residues long. Here the CDR3 DNA reads TGTGCCAGCGGGGGGAGGGCAGGGGAGCTGTTTTTT. Translation gives CASGGRAGELFF.

The CDR3 DNA sequence: TGTGCCAGCAGCTCGACTAGCGGGATAACAGATACGCAGTATTTT. It encodes CASSSTSGITDTQYF. The chain links TRBV7-3 to TRBJ2-3; 11 bases match TRBD2. The CDR3 loop spans 15 amino acids. The ends lost 4 bases at V and 3 bases at J; junction bases unmatched: 3. In germline, CDR1 is SGHTA, CDR2 FQGTGA.

By share, this clone ranks as medium-sized. The J gene is TRBJ2-1, the V gene TRBV11-2; TRBD2 might be the D (5 bases). V gave up 4 bases and J gave up 10 bases, with 11 bases separating them. Germline V gene lookup returns CDR1 SGHAT and CDR2 FQNNGV. The CDR3 is made up of 12 amino acids. The CDR3 here is CASSSIGGEQFF. The CDR3 region has the DNA TGTGCCAGCAGCTCGATAGGAGGCGAGCAGTTCTTC.

This clone was found once. The chain uses TRBV6-6 and TRBJ2-2, with TRBD2 matching over 7 bases. Looked up from germline, CDR1 is MNHNY and CDR2 is SVGAGI (reference sequence). The CDR3 contains 16 residues. J gave up 0 bases and V 5 bases, and 6 bases lay outside the gene matches. This chain's CDR3 is CASSGTSVANTGELFF. CDR3 in DNA: TGTGCCAGCAGTGGCACTAGCGTAGCGAACACCGGGGAGCTGTTTTTT.

The genes are TRBV6-1 and TRBJ1-2; tentative D call: TRBD1 (5 bases). Germline CDR1 is MNHNS and CDR2 is SASEGT. Trimming shortened V by 8 bases and J by 4 bases, and 14 bases separated the two germline ends. The CDR3 totals 13 residues. CDR3: CASRSRQGYGYTF. CDR3 DNA: TGTGCCAGCCGTTCCCGGCAGGGCTATGGCTACACCTTC.

As to this clone: The same CDR3 can be traced to other DNA sequences in this sample. The gene calls are TRBV14 and TRBJ1-1; no clear D gene. V was pared by 0 bases and J by 6 bases, with 17 bases between. Germline V gene data show CDR1 as SGHDN and CDR2 as FVKESK. This CDR3 has 16 amino acids. CDR3 DNA: TGTGCCAGCAGCCAAGAATGGAGATACGACGGCGCTGAAGCTTTCTTT. Translation: CASSQEWRYDGAEAFF.

This chain joins TRBV7-9 and TRBJ2-3; D may be TRBD1 (6 bases). The length of the CDR3 is 17 residues. With 8 bases removed from V and 4 bases from J, the gap between germline ends came to 25 bases. Germline CDR1 and CDR2: SEHNR and FQNEAQ (reference sequence). CDR3 nucleotide sequence: TGTGCCAGCCACTACTTTCTCTCACAGGGAAGCTCAGATACGCAGTATTTT. This translates into CASHYFLSQGSSDTQYF.

The genes are TRBV7-2 and TRBJ2-7; D remains ambiguous. This CDR3 spans 13 amino acids. V was cut by 0 bases and J by 5 bases, with 8 bases left in between. Per germline, CDR1 SGHTA and CDR2 FQGNSA. CDR3 residues: CASSLARQDEQYF. The CDR3 DNA sequence: TGTGCCAGCAGCTTAGCGAGGCAGGACGAGCAGTACTTC.

The chain employs TRBV5-4 and TRBJ2-3, with D tentatively TRBD1 or TRBD2 (5 bases each). Trimming took 5 bases from V and 2 from J, leaving 18 bases between them. The germline V gene encodes CDR1 SGHNT and CDR2 YYREEE (reference sequence). This CDR3 is built from 16 residues. CDR3 DNA sequence: TGTGCCAGCAGAACCTTCGAGGGGAAAAACACAGATACGCAGTATTTT. As protein: CASRTFEGKNTDTQYF.

This clone has a count of ten or more. Other DNA sequences in this specimen translate into the identical CDR3. V gene TRBV5-4 combines with J gene TRBJ2-7; possibly TRBD2 for D (5 bases). Deletions cut 4 bases from V and 2 bases from J, with 10 bases between. Looked up from germline, CDR1 is SGHNT and CDR2 is YYREEE (reference sequence). The CDR3 covers 13 residues. CDR3 protein: CASSKEAAYEQYF. Written as DNA, the CDR3 is TGTGCCAGCAGCAAGGAGGCAGCCTACGAGCAGTACTTC.

The V gene is TRBV18, the J gene TRBJ1-4; TRBD1 agrees at 8 bases. CDR1 KGHSH and CDR2 LQKENI come from the germline V gene. This CDR3 spans 15 amino acids. Unmatched junction bases numbered 5, after V lost 2 bases and J lost 6 bases. CDR3 protein: CASSPETGDDEKLFF. CDR3 DNA sequence: TGTGCCAGCTCACCAGAGACAGGGGACGATGAAAAACTGTTTTTT.

This clone was detected once. The chain carries TRBV5-8 and TRBJ2-1; D ambiguous. The CDR3 extends over 14 amino acids. Germline CDR1 reads SGHTS; CDR2 reads YDEGEE. V was pared by 4 bases and J by 8 bases, with 16 bases between. The DNA of the CDR3 is TGTGCCAGCAGCACCTTGACCCGGGCGGATGAGCAGTTCTTC. Residues: CASSTLTRADEQFF.

The J gene is TRBJ2-7, the V gene TRBV2; 11 bases are a match to TRBD2. CDR3 size: 15 residues. With 0 bases clipped from V and 2 bases from J, the junction kept 0 bases outside the gene matches. Germline loops: CDR1 SNHLY, CDR2 FYNNEI. The CDR3 DNA is TGTGCCAGCAGTGAAGCTAGCGGGAGGGCCTACGAGCAGTACTTC. Translated, it gives CASSEASGRAYEQYF.

Notes on this clone: This specimen includes other DNA sequences encoding the same CDR3. J is TRBJ2-7 and V is TRBV7-3; D ambiguous. Per the germline V gene, CDR1 is SGHTA and CDR2 is FQGTGA. The CDR3 is made up of 13 amino acids. The V and J ends lost 0 bases and 2 bases respectively, with 5 bases between them. The CDR3 spells CASSLTSAYEQYF. CDR3 nucleotides: TGTGCCAGCAGCTTAACGTCGGCCTACGAGCAGTACTTC.

This chain joins TRBV7-9 and TRBJ2-1; 8 bases map to TRBD2. With V trimmed by 0 bases and J by 2 bases, 6 bases remained unmatched. Germline V gene sequence: CDR1 SEHNR, CDR2 FQNEAQ (reference sequence). The CDR3 sequence is 17 residues long. The CDR3 reads CASSLAASGLPYNEQFF. The CDR3, as DNA: TGTGCCAGCAGCTTAGCCGCTAGCGGGCTTCCCTACAATGAGCAGTTCTTC.

This chain joins TRBV7-2 and TRBJ2-1; no clear D gene. The CDR3 contains 14 residues. V lost 2 bases and J lost 8, with 13 bases in between. Germline-derived CDR1 and CDR2 are SGHTA and FQGNSA. CDR3 bases: TGTGCCAGCAGCTTATTAGGGCCGGGCGATGAGCAGTTCTTC. Translating gives CASSLLGPGDEQFF. Supplemented by reference TRBV7-2 and TRBJ2-1, the full variable domain reads GAGVSQSPSNKVTEKGKDVELRCDPISGHTALYWYRQSLGQGLEFLIYFQGNSAPDKSGLPSDRFSAERTGGSVSTLTIQRTQQEDSAVYLCASSLLGPGDEQFFGPGTRLTVL.

V gene TRBV7-9 combines with J gene TRBJ2-7; tentatively, D is TRBD1 (5 bases). Trimming removed 6 bases from V and 6 bases from J, with 12 bases in between. The CDR3 sequence is 12 residues long. Germline assignment: CDR1 SEHNR and CDR2 FQNEAQ (reference sequence). The DNA for the CDR3 is TGTGCCAGCAGTTCGCAGGGTTTCGAGCAGTACTTC. Protein sequence: CASSSQGFEQYF.

Remarks on this clone: The germline gene is not matched at one end of the junction; a read error may be the cause. V is TRBV4-1 and J is TRBJ2-1, with 9 nucleotides matching TRBD1. This CDR3 comprises 13 residues. Germline-derived CDR1 and CDR2 are MGHRA and YSYEKL. The CDR3 nucleotides are TGCGCCAGCAGCCAGGAGATCCGGGACAGGGTACTCTTC. Amino acids: CASSQEIRDRVLF.

This clone has only one observation. J is TRBJ2-5 and V is TRBV11-2; maybe TRBD2 (7 bases). Trimming cost V 5 bases and J 5 bases, with 21 bases left between them. The germline V gene encodes CDR1 SGHAT and CDR2 FQNNGV. This CDR3 contains 16 residues. As DNA, the CDR3 is TGTGCCAGCAGCACCAGGGGAGGGAGTTCTCGGGAGACCCAGTACTTC. Translated, it gives CASSTRGGSSRETQYF. The full variable domain, completed using reference TRBV11-2 and TRBJ2-5, is EAGVAQSPRYKIIEKRQSVAFWCNPISGHATLYWYQQILGQGPKLLIQFQNNGVVDDSQLPKDRFSAERLKGVDSTLKIQPAKLEDSAVYLCASSTRGGSSRETQYFGPGTRLLVL.

The V call is TRBV30, the J call TRBJ2-7; 9 positions match TRBD1. The junction had 4 bases not matched to a gene; V was cut back by 3 bases and J by 13 bases. CDR3 length: 10 amino acids. Per germline, CDR1 GTSNPN and CDR2 SVGIG (reference sequence). The CDR3 loop is CAWSRDREYF. CDR3 nucleotide sequence: TGTGCCTGGAGCAGGGACAGGGAATACTTC. Supplemented by reference TRBV30 and TRBJ2-7, the full variable domain reads SQTIHQWPATLVQPVGSPLSLECTVEGTSNPNLYWYRQAAGRGLQLLFYSVGIGQISSEVPQNLSASRPQDRQFILSSKKLLLSDSGFYLCAWSRDREYFGPGTRLTVT.

The J gene is TRBJ2-3, the V gene TRBV20-1, with D possibly TRBD2 on 5 matching bases. Trimming cost V 5 bases and J 2 bases, with 5 bases left between them. The length of the CDR3 is 11 residues. Germline-derived CDR1 and CDR2 are DFQATT and SNEGSKA (reference sequence). The CDR3 coding sequence is TGCAGTGCTGGACTCACAGATACGCAGTATTTT. It yields the protein CSAGLTDTQYF.

The chain is built from TRBV28 and TRBJ2-7, with 7 bases lining up with TRBD2. V lost 6 bases, J lost 7 bases, and 24 bases stayed unmatched. The germline gives CDR1 MDHEN, CDR2 SYDVKM. The CDR3 runs 18 residues. CDR3: CASSHYPFMGGSAGEQYF. CDR3 DNA: TGTGCCAGCAGCCATTATCCGTTTATGGGGGGGTCCGCTGGGGAGCAGTACTTC.